The next 7 T cell receptor beta chains were all read from a single sample in a study of shared clonotypes between healthy human individuals. Profiled with immunoSEQ multiplex PCR; TCRdb holds only in-frame clones, not every one. The sample has around 580,000 clones; 98% are singletons. Naive CD8 populations comprised CD45RO-negative cells positively selected for CCR7, excluding terminally differentiated effector memory CD45RA+ cells. Sequenced input: naive CD8+ T cells sorted from blood. These receptors all come from a young man in good health.

CDR3 nucleotide sequence: TGTGCCAGCAGCTCGGGGGGGACTAGCGCTCACAATGAGCAGTTCTTC. Its translation: CASSSGGTSAHNEQFF. J is TRBJ2-1 and V is TRBV11-2; TRBD2 aligns across 10 bases. This CDR3 has 16 amino acids. Germline V gene lookup returns CDR1 SGHAT and CDR2 FQNNGV. With V trimmed by 4 bases and J by 5 bases, 8 bases remained unmatched.

The genes are TRBV9 and TRBJ1-5, with no clear D. V shed 0 bases and J shed 7 bases, with 14 bases lying between them. This CDR3 is built from 15 residues. CDR1 SGDLS and CDR2 YYNGEE come from the germline V gene. DNA of the CDR3: TGTGCCAGCAGCGTAGGGGAGGGTAGGTGGCAGCCCCAGCATTTT. This sequence encodes CASSVGEGRWQPQHF.

The genes are TRBV27 and TRBJ1-2; 7 nucleotides match TRBD1. V shed 5 bases, J shed 8 bases, and the junction held 8 bases outside the gene matches. CDR3 size: 13 residues. Looked up from germline, CDR1 is MNHEY and CDR2 is SMNVEV (reference sequence). As DNA, the CDR3 is TGTGCCAGCAGTGAAGATTACAGGGGCGGCTACACCTTC. Its protein is CASSEDYRGGYTF.

V usage is TRBV7-8 and J usage is TRBJ2-5, with 14 bases matching TRBD2. The CDR3 runs to 17 residues. The germline V gene encodes CDR1 SGHVS and CDR2 FQNEAQ. V lost 2 bases to trimming and J lost 4 bases; unmatched junction nucleotides: 6. The CDR3 is CASSLTGTSGSRETQYF. CDR3 bases: TGTGCCAGCAGCTTAACCGGGACTAGCGGGAGCAGAGAGACCCAGTACTTC.

The rearrangement links TRBV11-2 to TRBJ2-1; no firm D call. V dropped 2 bases and J dropped 12 bases, with 14 bases sitting between them. The germline gives CDR1 SGHAT, CDR2 FQNNGV. The length of the CDR3 is 13 residues. DNA of the CDR3: TGTGCCAGCAGCTTATCGGCTGGGTGGGGGCAGTTCTTC. It yields the protein CASSLSAGWGQFF.

This clone was counted once. The rearrangement links TRBV7-6 to TRBJ2-1; D gene uncertain. The CDR3 loop spans 14 amino acids. Trimming removed 5 bases from V and 4 bases from J, with 12 bases in between. Germline assignment: CDR1 SGHVS and CDR2 FNYEAQ. The CDR3 spells CASSPLLGYNEQFF. CDR3 nucleotide sequence: TGTGCCAGCAGCCCCCTCCTAGGTTACAATGAGCAGTTCTTC.

This chain uses TRBV27 with TRBJ2-1; 8 bases align to TRBD2. The CDR3 is 15 residues long. Germline V lookup: CDR1 MNHEY, CDR2 SMNVEV (reference sequence). After removal of 5 bases from V and 7 bases from J, the junction contained 10 bases not matched to a gene. In DNA, the CDR3 is TGTGCCAGCAGTCTGGGACTAGGCGGCGGAAATGAGCAGTTCTTC. Translated: CASSLGLGGGNEQFF.